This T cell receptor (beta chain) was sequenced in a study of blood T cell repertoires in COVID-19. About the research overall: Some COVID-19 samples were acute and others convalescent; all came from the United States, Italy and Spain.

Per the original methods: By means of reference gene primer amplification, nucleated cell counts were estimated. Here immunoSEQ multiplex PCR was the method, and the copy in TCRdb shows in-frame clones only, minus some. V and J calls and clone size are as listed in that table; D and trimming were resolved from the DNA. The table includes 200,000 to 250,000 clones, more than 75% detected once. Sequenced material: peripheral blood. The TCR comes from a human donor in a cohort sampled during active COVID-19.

The CDR3 region has the DNA TGCGCCAGCAGCCAAGGGTCAGGGCTGGATGCCAATGAGCAGTTCTTC. Translation gives CASSQGSGLDANEQFF. The rearrangement joins TRBV4-3 to TRBJ2-1, with D possibly matching TRBD1 (5 bases). In germline, CDR1 is LGHNA, CDR2 YSLEER. The length of the CDR3 is 16 residues. Deletions cut 1 base from V and 6 bases from J, with 16 bases between.